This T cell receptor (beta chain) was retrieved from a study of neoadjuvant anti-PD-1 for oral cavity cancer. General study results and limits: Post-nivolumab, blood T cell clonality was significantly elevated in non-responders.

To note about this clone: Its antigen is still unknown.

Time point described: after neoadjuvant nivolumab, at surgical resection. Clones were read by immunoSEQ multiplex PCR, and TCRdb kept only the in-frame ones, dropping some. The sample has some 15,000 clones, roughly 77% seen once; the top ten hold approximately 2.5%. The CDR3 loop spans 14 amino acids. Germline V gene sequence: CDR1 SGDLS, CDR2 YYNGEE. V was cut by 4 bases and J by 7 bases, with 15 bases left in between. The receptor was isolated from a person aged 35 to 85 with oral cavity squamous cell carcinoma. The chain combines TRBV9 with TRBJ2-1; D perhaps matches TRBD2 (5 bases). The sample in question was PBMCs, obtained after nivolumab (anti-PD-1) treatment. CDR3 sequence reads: CASSPSERLNEQFF. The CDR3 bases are TGTGCCAGCAGCCCCTCTGAGCGGTTGAATGAGCAGTTCTTC.